This passage covers 27 T cell receptor beta chains from one sample sequenced in a study of blood T cell repertoires in COVID-19. TCRdb keeps only in-frame clones here, not all; method: immunoSEQ multiplex PCR. The sample contains a few hundred thousand clones, about 91% of which appear only once. Sequenced input: peripheral blood. These receptors were obtained from a person aged 18 to 30 with COVID-19, enrolled during active disease.

This clone was counted a single time. The chain couples TRBV28 to TRBJ1-2; D ambiguous. This CDR3 region has 14 residues. Trimming stripped 7 bases from V and 4 bases from J, with 16 bases between. Per the germline V gene, CDR1 is MDHEN and CDR2 is SYDVKM. The CDR3 DNA sequence: TGTGCCAGCAACCTGGTGGGAGATCGCTATGGCTACACCTTC. Amino acids: CASNLVGDRYGYTF.

This clone was counted a few times. The chain couples TRBV6-5 to TRBJ1-1; TRBD1 matches 10 bases. Trimming cost V 6 bases and J 5 bases; bases outside gene matches: 6. This CDR3 is built from 14 residues. From germline, CDR1 is MNHEY and CDR2 SVGAGI. CDR3 sequence: CASSGDRGETEAFF. The CDR3, as DNA: TGTGCCAGCAGCGGGGACAGGGGTGAGACTGAAGCTTTCTTT.

The chain joins TRBV6-6 to TRBJ2-7; 7 nucleotides match TRBD1. J gave up 2 bases and V 6 bases, and 13 bases lay outside the gene matches. The germline V gene has CDR1 MNHNY and CDR2 SVGAGI (reference sequence). This CDR3 has 16 residues. The DNA of the CDR3 is TGTGCCAGCAGGAACACGCGACAGGGCCAAACCTACGAGCAGTACTTC. This gives the protein CASRNTRQGQTYEQYF.

This clone showed up just once. The rearrangement uses TRBV4-1 and TRBJ1-2, with unresolved D. Trimming left V 0 bases short and J 3 bases short, with 17 bases between. CDR1 and CDR2 from the germline V gene are MGHRA and YSYEKL. This CDR3 is built from 17 residues. DNA for the CDR3: TGCGCCAGCAGCCAAGATAATTACCGAGGCGGCTACTATGGCTACACCTTC. Translating gives CASSQDNYRGGYYGYTF.

V usage is TRBV4-3 and J usage is TRBJ1-4; TRBD1 aligns across 8 bases. The junction had 17 bases not matched to a gene; V was cut back by 4 bases and J by 7 bases. CDR1 and CDR2 (germline): LGHNA, YSLEER. The CDR3 sequence is 18 residues long. In DNA form, the CDR3 reads TGCGCCAGCAGCCTCTCTCCGGGACAGGTTGGAGGTATTGAAAAACTGTTTTTT. It specifies CASSLSPGQVGGIEKLFF.

This clone was recorded only once. The chain recombines TRBV6-2 or TRBV6-3 with TRBJ2-7; D remains unclear. Germline V gene sequence: CDR1 MNHEY, CDR2 SVGEGT. CDR3 length equals 14 residues. V shed 4 bases and J shed 3 bases, with 13 bases lying between them. CDR3 nucleotides: TGTGCCAGCAGTTTACATGTGCCGAACTACGAGCAGTACTTC. Encoded protein: CASSLHVPNYEQYF.

CDR3: CASSPGPSRLNTEAFF. CDR3 in DNA: TGTGCCAGCAGCCCCGGTCCTAGCCGGCTAAACACTGAAGCTTTCTTT. This chain connects TRBV14 to TRBJ1-1; the D is unclear. Germline V CDR1 and CDR2: SGHDN, FVKESK. The CDR3 has 16 residues. With 4 bases removed from V and 2 bases from J, the gap between germline ends came to 17 bases.

The chain employs TRBV7-2 and TRBJ1-4; no reliable D call. The V end was cut by 5 bases, the J end by 3 bases, with 10 bases between. CDR1 is SGHTA and CDR2 is FQGNSA in the germline V gene. CDR3 length: 14 residues. The CDR3 coding sequence is TGTGCCAGCAGCCCGCCAGTGGCTAATGAAAAACTGTTTTTT. It specifies CASSPPVANEKLFF.

The chain links TRBV5-4 to TRBJ2-7; 7 bases map to TRBD2. The CDR3 runs 15 residues. With 4 bases clipped from V and 5 bases from J, the junction kept 12 bases outside the gene matches. Germline CDR1 and CDR2: SGHNT and YYREEE (reference sequence). The CDR3 spells CASSRTGSGTNEQYF. The CDR3 DNA follows: TGTGCCAGCAGCCGGACGGGAAGCGGGACCAACGAGCAGTACTTC.

The CDR3 DNA sequence: TGTGCCAGCTCACTCGGATCGGGAGGGAACAATGAGCAGTTCTTC. Amino acid sequence: CASSLGSGGNNEQFF. This chain links TRBV18 with TRBJ2-1, with 8 bases lining up with TRBD2. The junction had 7 bases not matched to a gene; V was cut back by 4 bases and J by 5 bases. In germline, CDR1 is KGHSH, CDR2 LQKENI. CDR3 length equals 15 residues.

The chain recombines TRBV30 with TRBJ2-7; D might be TRBD1 (5 bases). The CDR3 runs 13 residues. Germline V gene lookup returns CDR1 GTSNPN and CDR2 SVGIG (reference sequence). V shed 8 bases and J shed 0 bases, with 14 bases lying between them. In DNA, the CDR3 is TGTGCCGGTAACAGGCCCTTCTCCTACGAGCAGTACTTC. Encoded protein: CAGNRPFSYEQYF.

V and J are TRBV28 and TRBJ1-2; maybe TRBD1 (5 bases). The CDR3 runs 13 residues. Germline loops: CDR1 MDHEN, CDR2 SYDVKM. The germline V and J ends were trimmed by 8 bases and 4 bases, with 14 bases remaining between them. The CDR3 reads CASYMTAGYGYTF. The CDR3 DNA is TGTGCCAGCTATATGACAGCGGGCTATGGCTACACCTTC.

The chain couples TRBV6-5 to TRBJ1-5; TRBD1 aligns across 8 bases. After removal of 9 bases from V and 2 bases from J, the junction contained 6 bases not matched to a gene. There are 14 residues in the CDR3. Germline V CDR1 and CDR2: MNHEY, SVGAGI. CDR3 sequence: CASNRGTGNQPQHF. In DNA, the CDR3 is TGTGCCAGTAACAGGGGGACAGGCAATCAGCCCCAGCATTTT.

The V gene is TRBV5-4, the J gene TRBJ2-6; D call uncertain. This CDR3 spans 17 amino acids. V was clipped by 0 bases and J by 3 bases, with 13 bases between them. From germline, CDR1 is SGHNT and CDR2 YYREEE (reference sequence). CDR3 in DNA: TGTGCCAGCAGCTTGGACAGTAAGTTAGTTGGGGCCAACGTCCTGACTTTC. It is translated as CASSLDSKLVGANVLTF.

V usage is TRBV24-1 and J usage is TRBJ2-5; maybe TRBD1 (5 bases). V lost 5 bases and J 6 bases, leaving 9 bases between the germline ends. CDR1 is KGHDR and CDR2 is SFDVKD in the germline V gene. The CDR3 runs 12 residues. The CDR3 region is CATSAGSKTQYF. DNA of the CDR3: TGTGCCACCAGTGCAGGGTCGAAGACCCAGTACTTC.

J is TRBJ1-3 and V is TRBV9; TRBD1 agrees at 7 bases. Germline-derived CDR1 and CDR2 are SGDLS and YYNGEE. The J segment lost 8 bases and the V segment lost 3 bases, leaving 14 bases of the junction unmatched. The CDR3 consists of 16 residues. CDR3 region: CASSAHRGPPEYTIYF. CDR3 DNA: TGTGCCAGCAGCGCCCACAGGGGACCGCCAGAATACACCATATATTTT. The variable domain in full, with the rest retrieved from reference TRBV9 and TRBJ1-3, is DSGVTQTPKHLITATGQRVTLRCSPRSGDLSVYWYQQSLDQGLQFLIQYYNGEERAKGNILERFSAQQFPDLHSELNLSSLELGDSALYFCASSAHRGPPEYTIYFGEGSWLTVV.

The chain employs TRBV4-3 and TRBJ2-3, with 12 bases aligning to TRBD2. This CDR3 is 15 amino acids long. Trimming took 2 bases from V and 5 from J; bases not matched to a gene: 2. Germline-derived CDR1 and CDR2 are LGHNA and YSLEER. This CDR3 is CASSQQGLAGDTQYF. CDR3 in DNA: TGCGCCAGCAGCCAACAGGGACTAGCGGGAGATACGCAGTATTTT.

The gene calls are TRBV6-6 and TRBJ2-3; D perhaps matches TRBD2 (5 bases). Deletions cut 2 bases from V and 6 bases from J, with 18 bases between. From germline, CDR1 is MNHNY and CDR2 SVGAGI (reference sequence). CDR3 length: 16 residues. The DNA for the CDR3 is TGTGCCAGCAGTTACGTATCACTAGAGACTGCCGATACGCAGTATTTT. It translates to CASSYVSLETADTQYF.

This chain links TRBV6-2 or TRBV6-3 with TRBJ2-3, with unresolved D. Per germline, CDR1 MNHEY and CDR2 SVGEGT. The CDR3 has 14 residues. The V gene lost 6 bases and the J gene lost 1 base, with 11 bases spanning the gap. CDR3 coding DNA: TGTGCCAGCAGCCCAACCCCGGGCACAGATACGCAGTATTTT. Translation gives CASSPTPGTDTQYF.

The count of this clone is one. The rearrangement uses TRBV24-1 and TRBJ2-1; 12 bases agree with TRBD2. V gave up 5 bases and J gave up 1 base; unmatched junction bases: 5. Germline values: CDR1 KGHDR, CDR2 SFDVKD. The CDR3 spans 17 residues. The CDR3 nucleotides read TGTGCCACCAGTGGTAGACTAGCGGGAGATTCCTACAATGAGCAGTTCTTC. Translating gives CATSGRLAGDSYNEQFF.

This clone was seen once. The rearrangement joins TRBV19 to TRBJ1-2; 10 bases are shared with TRBD1. V trimming: 7 bases; J trimming: 2 bases; junction bases outside the gene matches: 4. Looked up from germline, CDR1 is LNHDA and CDR2 is SQIVND (reference sequence). The CDR3 is made up of 14 amino acids. The CDR3 protein is CASIAGQGNYGYTF. The CDR3, as DNA: TGTGCCAGTATCGCGGGACAGGGGAACTATGGCTACACCTTC.

V usage is TRBV13 and J usage is TRBJ2-7, with D possibly TRBD1 on 6 matching bases. Trimming pared 4 bases from V and 3 bases from J, leaving 7 bases between. The CDR3 consists of 12 residues. Per germline, CDR1 PRHDT and CDR2 FYEKMQ (reference sequence). CDR3 sequence (DNA): TGTGCCAGCAGCTCCAGGGGCTACGAGCAGTACTTC. Translated, it gives CASSSRGYEQYF.

The CDR3 here is CASSSGQDNEQFF. The CDR3 DNA follows: TGTGCCAGCAGTTCCGGACAGGACAATGAGCAGTTCTTC. The rearrangement links TRBV6-5 to TRBJ2-1; 7 positions match TRBD1. The CDR3 sequence is 13 residues long. Per germline, CDR1 MNHEY and CDR2 SVGAGI. Trimming cost V 4 bases and J 5 bases; bases outside gene matches: 2.

This chain connects TRBV5-1 to TRBJ2-5; possibly TRBD1 for D (6 bases). This CDR3 has 15 residues. Germline CDR1 reads SGHRS; CDR2 reads YFSETQ. V lost 2 bases, J lost 3 bases, and 14 bases lay in between. CDR3 nucleotides: TGCGCCAGCAGCTTTAAAAAGGGACACGAAGAGACCCAGTACTTC. Translation: CASSFKKGHEETQYF.

V and J are TRBV19 and TRBJ1-1; D gene unclear. Trimming pared 0 bases from V and 0 bases from J, leaving 8 bases between. CDR1 and CDR2 from the germline V gene are LNHDA and SQIVND (reference sequence). The CDR3 length is 15 residues. CDR3 protein: CASSIEEGMNTEAFF. The CDR3 DNA is TGTGCCAGTAGTATAGAAGAGGGCATGAACACTGAAGCTTTCTTT.

This chain links TRBV11-2 with TRBJ2-1; TRBD2 aligns across 13 bases. This CDR3 comprises 15 residues. V shed 2 bases, J shed 10 bases, and the junction held 5 bases outside the gene matches. Germline V CDR1 and CDR2: SGHAT, FQNNGV. The CDR3 region has the DNA TGTGCCAGCAGCTTATTCGGACTAGCGGGAGACGAGCAGTTCTTC. It is translated as CASSLFGLAGDEQFF.

This clone was detected only a few times. The gene calls are TRBV5-5 and TRBJ2-3; 10 nucleotides line up with TRBD2. The germline V gene encodes CDR1 SGHKS and CDR2 YYEKEE (reference sequence). V trimming: 4 bases; J trimming: 0 bases; junction bases outside the gene matches: 5. This CDR3 is 16 amino acids long. As DNA, the CDR3 is TGTGCCAGCAGCCCCCTAGCGGGAGCTAGCACAGATACGCAGTATTTT. As protein: CASSPLAGASTDTQYF.